The rows below give T cell receptor beta chains drawn from one sample of a study of beta chain features in type 1 diabetes. Sequenced by immunoSEQ multiplex PCR; TCRdb stores in-frame clones only, minus some. The table lists 350,000 or so clones, around 19% of them singletons, with around 0.04% in the top ten. Sequencing input: naive CD4+ T cells from blood. The source of these receptors is a woman under 30 in good health. Each CDR3 is given with its conserved first and last residue. D genes are given only for firm matches. Expanded clones are given a class, and other clones once, few, many or no size at all.

TRBD1	few	TRBV29-1	TRBJ1-2	TGCAGCGCATTTTTGGACAGGGACTATGGCTACACCTTC	CSAFLDRDYGYTF
NA	few	TRBV18	TRBJ2-7	TGTGCCAGCTCGGCCGGGACAACTTCCTACGAGCAGTACTTC	CASSAGTTSYEQYF
NA	NA	TRBV7-3	TRBJ2-3	TGTGCCAGCAGCCCCCAGGGCTTATCTAGCACAGATACGCAGTATTTT	CASSPQGLSSTDTQYF
NA	few	TRBV7-9	TRBJ1-3	TGTGCCAGCAGCTTAGCGCAACAGGCGGACACCATATATTTT	CASSLAQQADTIYF
NA	NA	TRBV30	TRBJ1-2	TGTGCCTGGAGCCGTTCCCACCCCGAGGGCTACACCTTC	CAWSRSHPEGYTF
TRBD2	NA	TRBV11-1	TRBJ2-6	TGTGCCAGCAGCTTAGGCGGGGGACGCTATGAGCGAGGGGCCAACGTCCTGACTTTC	CASSLGGGRYERGANVLTF
TRBD2	few	TRBV7-2	TRBJ2-7	TGTGCCAGCAGGGAACTGGGACTAGCGGCCTACGAGCAGTACTTC	CASRELGLAAYEQYF
TRBD2	NA	TRBV7-2	TRBJ2-1	TGTGCCAGCAGCTGGACTAGTCAGAATGAGCAGTTCTTC	CASSWTSQNEQFF
TRBD2	NA	TRBV5-6	TRBJ2-7	TGTGCCAGCAGCCCGATGGCGGGGCTAGCGGGGCGGGAGCAGTACTTC	CASSPMAGLAGREQYF
TRBD1	few	TRBV30	TRBJ2-7	TGTGCCTGGAGTCCTGCAGGGACAGCCAGACCCTACGAGCAGTACTTC	CAWSPAGTARPYEQYF
TRBD2	few	TRBV9	TRBJ2-1	TGTGCCAGCAGCCCCAACTGGAGCGGGAGAGGACACAATGAGCAGTTCTTC	CASSPNWSGRGHNEQFF
TRBD1	few	TRBV6-5	TRBJ1-1	TGTGCCAGCAGTTACGACAGGGCGGCCACTGAAGCTTTCTTT	CASSYDRAATEAFF
TRBD1	NA	TRBV2	TRBJ2-7	TGTGCCAGCAGATTCGGACAGGGGGCGCCGAGAGGCGAGCAGTACTTC	CASRFGQGAPRGEQYF
TRBD1	NA	TRBV5-4	TRBJ2-2	TGTGCCAGCAGCTCGTGGACAGGCACCGGGGAGCTGTTTTTT	CASSSWTGTGELFF
NA	NA	TRBV2	TRBJ2-3	TGTGCCAGCAGCCCAGTAGATACGCAGTATTTT	CASSPVDTQYF
TRBD2	NA	TRBV9	TRBJ2-1	TGTGCCAGCAGCGTAGACCCCCTAGCGGGAGTGGGCAATGAGCAGTTCTTC	CASSVDPLAGVGNEQFF
TRBD2	few	TRBV2	TRBJ2-1	TGTGCCAGCAGTCCCACTAGCGGGAGGTACAATGAGCAGTTCTTC	CASSPTSGRYNEQFF
TRBD2	NA	TRBV27	TRBJ2-1	TGTGCCAGCAATTCTGGGACTAGCGGAAACAATGAGCAGTTCTTC	CASNSGTSGNNEQFF
TRBD2	NA	TRBV5-5	TRBJ2-5	TGTGCCAGCAGCTTGTCCCCGGGACTAGCGGATACCCAGTACTTC	CASSLSPGLADTQYF
TRBD2	few	TRBV29-1	TRBJ2-3	TGCAGCGTCGATACTAGCGGGGCGGGGGATACGCAGTATTTT	CSVDTSGAGDTQYF
NA	few	TRBV28	TRBJ1-1	TGTGCCAGCAGTTTACCCTCAGGGCACCTTGAAGCTTTCTTT	CASSLPSGHLEAFF
NA	few	TRBV5-4	TRBJ1-2	TGTGCCAGCAGCTTGAGTGCAGGGGAGTATGGCTACACCTTC	CASSLSAGEYGYTF
NA	NA	TRBV25-1	TRBJ2-5	TGTGCCAGCAGGGAGGGCTTGAGGGAGACCCAGTACTTC	CASREGLRETQYF
NA	few	TRBV30	TRBJ2-5	TGTGCCTGGAGTCGAGGCTACCAAGAGACCCAGTACTTC	CAWSRGYQETQYF
NA	NA	TRBV2	TRBJ1-1	TGTGCCAGCACCCAGGACTCAAACACTGAAGCTTTCTTT	CASTQDSNTEAFF
NA	NA	TRBV2	TRBJ2-5	TGTGCCAGCAGTTCCTCCTCGCGGGGCCAAGAGACCCAGTACTTC	CASSSSSRGQETQYF
NA	NA	TRBV7-2	TRBJ2-4	TGTGCCAGCAGCACGGGTCCAGCCAAAAACATTCAGTACTTC	CASSTGPAKNIQYF
TRBD1	NA	TRBV2	TRBJ1-5	TGTGCCAGCAGAGGAGGGACAGGTGGCAATCAGCCCCAGCATTTT	CASRGGTGGNQPQHF
NA	few	TRBV7-9	TRBJ2-7	TGTGCCAGCAGTGGCCACGGGTACGACGAGCAGTACTTC	CASSGHGYDEQYF
NA	NA	TRBV29-1	TRBJ1-2	TGCAGCGCTTCCGAGGACAGAGAGGGCTACACCTTC	CSASEDREGYTF
TRBD2	NA	TRBV6-1	TRBJ2-2	TGTGCCAGCAGTGAGAGGGACTACCTCACCGGGGAGCTGTTTTTT	CASSERDYLTGELFF
NA	few	TRBV30	TRBJ1-4	TGTGCCCAACAGGCCCCCGAAGGGGAAAAACTGTTTTTT	CAQQAPEGEKLFF